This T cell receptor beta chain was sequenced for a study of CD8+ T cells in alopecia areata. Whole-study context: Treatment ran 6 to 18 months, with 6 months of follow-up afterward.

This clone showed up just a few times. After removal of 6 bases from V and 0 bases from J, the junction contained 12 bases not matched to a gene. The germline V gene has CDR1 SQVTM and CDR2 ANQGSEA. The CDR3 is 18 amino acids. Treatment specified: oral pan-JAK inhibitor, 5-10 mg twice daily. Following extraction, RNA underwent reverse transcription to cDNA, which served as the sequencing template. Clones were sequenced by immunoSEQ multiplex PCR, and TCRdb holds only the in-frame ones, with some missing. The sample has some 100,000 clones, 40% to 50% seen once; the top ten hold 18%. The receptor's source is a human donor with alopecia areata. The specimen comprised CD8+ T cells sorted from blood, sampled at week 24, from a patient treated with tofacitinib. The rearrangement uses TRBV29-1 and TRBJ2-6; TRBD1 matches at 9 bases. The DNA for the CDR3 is TGCAGCGTCCGGGACAGGGTATCGGAGAGCTCTGGGGCCAACGTCCTGACTTTC. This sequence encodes CSVRDRVSESSGANVLTF.